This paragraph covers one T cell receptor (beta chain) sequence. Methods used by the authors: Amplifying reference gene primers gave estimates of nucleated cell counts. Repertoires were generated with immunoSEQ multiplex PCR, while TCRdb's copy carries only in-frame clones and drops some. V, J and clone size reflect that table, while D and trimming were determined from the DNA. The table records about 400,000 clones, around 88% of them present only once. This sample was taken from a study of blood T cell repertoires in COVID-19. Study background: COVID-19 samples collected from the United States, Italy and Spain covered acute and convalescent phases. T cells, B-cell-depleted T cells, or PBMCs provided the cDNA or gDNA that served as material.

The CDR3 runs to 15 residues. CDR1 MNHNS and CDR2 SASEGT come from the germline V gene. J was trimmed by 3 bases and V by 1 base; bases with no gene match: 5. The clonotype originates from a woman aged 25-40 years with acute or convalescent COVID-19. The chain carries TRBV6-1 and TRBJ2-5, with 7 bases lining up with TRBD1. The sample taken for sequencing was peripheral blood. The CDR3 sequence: CASSEVGTEKETQYF. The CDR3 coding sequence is TGTGCCAGCAGTGAAGTTGGGACAGAAAAAGAGACCCAGTACTTC.